The clone carrying this TCR beta chain was picked up a small number of times. Its specificity is unknown. The data are from a study of identical twins. TCRdb re-derived calls from the 5' RACE reads in MiXCR, one entry per CDR3 protein. The sample lists some 790,000 distinct CDR3 sequences, around a sixth occurring once. V dropped 5 bases and J dropped 4; count of bases not matched to a gene: 7. The CDR3 runs 15 residues. Germline V lookup: CDR1 SGHTA, CDR2 FQGNSA. Notes on the study in general: When twins shared out-of-frame alpha sequences, those sequences had excess low generation probability. Within monozygotic twins, out-of-frame TCR alpha sharing was underestimated by the models. Abundant beta clonotypes from cord blood had fewer insertions, unlike memory repertoires, which showed none. Zero-insertion analyses were open to partial confounding by invariant MAIT and iNKT cells.

A further study also used this sample, focusing on T cells expressing NK-cell markers.

Sample: PBMCs. The source is a woman younger than 30 in good health. The V and J genes are TRBV7-2 and TRBJ1-3; TRBD1 aligns across 8 bases. This CDR3 is CASSPRTGPGNTIYF. The CDR3 nucleotides are TGTGCCAGCAGCCCACGGACAGGGCCCGGAAACACCATATATTTT.